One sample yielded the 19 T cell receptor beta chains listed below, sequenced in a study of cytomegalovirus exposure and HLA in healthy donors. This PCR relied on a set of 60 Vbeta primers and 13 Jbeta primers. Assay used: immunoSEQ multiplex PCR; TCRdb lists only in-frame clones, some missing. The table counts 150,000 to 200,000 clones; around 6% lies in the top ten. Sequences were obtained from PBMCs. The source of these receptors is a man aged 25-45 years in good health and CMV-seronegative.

The CDR3 region has the DNA TGTGCCAGCAGCTTGAGGGCGGGGAACACAGATACGCAGTATTTT. This gives the protein CASSLRAGNTDTQYF. The chain joins TRBV5-4 to TRBJ2-3; the D gene is possibly TRBD2 (6 bases). Trimming cost V 1 base and J 2 bases, with 11 bases left between them. CDR1 and CDR2 from the germline V gene are SGHNT and YYREEE (reference sequence). The CDR3 spans 15 residues.

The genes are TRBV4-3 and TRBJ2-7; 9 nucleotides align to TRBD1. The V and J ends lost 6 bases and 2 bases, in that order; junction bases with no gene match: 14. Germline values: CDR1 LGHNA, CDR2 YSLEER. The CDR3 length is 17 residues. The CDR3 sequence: CASSRETPGQGTYEQYF. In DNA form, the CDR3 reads TGCGCCAGCAGTCGTGAAACCCCGGGACAGGGCACCTACGAGCAGTACTTC.

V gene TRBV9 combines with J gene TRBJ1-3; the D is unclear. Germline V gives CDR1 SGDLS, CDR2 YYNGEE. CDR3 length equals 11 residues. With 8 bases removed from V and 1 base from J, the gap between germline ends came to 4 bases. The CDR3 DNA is TGTGCCAGTATGTCTGGAAACACCATATATTTT. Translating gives CASMSGNTIYF.

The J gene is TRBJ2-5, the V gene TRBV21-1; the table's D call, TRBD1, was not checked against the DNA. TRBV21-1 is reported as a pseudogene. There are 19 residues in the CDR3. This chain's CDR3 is CASSKGGLGGQVPSETQYF. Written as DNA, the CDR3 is TGTGCCAGCAGCAAAGGGGGCTTGGGGGGACAGGTCCCTTCAGAGACCCAGTACTTC.

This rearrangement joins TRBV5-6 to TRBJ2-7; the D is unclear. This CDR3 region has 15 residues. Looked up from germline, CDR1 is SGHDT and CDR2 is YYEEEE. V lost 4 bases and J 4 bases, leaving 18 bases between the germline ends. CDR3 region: CASSPREVEPYEQYF. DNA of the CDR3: TGTGCCAGCAGCCCGCGAGAGGTAGAGCCATACGAGCAGTACTTC.

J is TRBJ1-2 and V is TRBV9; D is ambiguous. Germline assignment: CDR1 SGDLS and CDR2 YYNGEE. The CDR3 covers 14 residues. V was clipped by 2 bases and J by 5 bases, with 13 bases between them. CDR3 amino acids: CASSVGAATYGYTF. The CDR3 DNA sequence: TGTGCCAGCAGCGTCGGAGCTGCCACTTATGGCTACACCTTC.

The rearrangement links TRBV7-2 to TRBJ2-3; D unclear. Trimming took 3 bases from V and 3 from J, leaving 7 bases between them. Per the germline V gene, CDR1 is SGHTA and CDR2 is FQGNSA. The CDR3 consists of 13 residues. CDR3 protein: CASSFARTDTQYF. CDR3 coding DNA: TGTGCCAGCAGCTTCGCACGGACAGATACGCAGTATTTT.

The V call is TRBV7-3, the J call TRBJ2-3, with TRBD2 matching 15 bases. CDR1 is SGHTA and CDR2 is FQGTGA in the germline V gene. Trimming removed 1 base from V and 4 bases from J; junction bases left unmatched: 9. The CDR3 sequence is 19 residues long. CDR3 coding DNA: TGTGCCAGCAGCTTAAGACCGGGACTAGCGGGAGGCCAGGCAGATACGCAGTATTTT. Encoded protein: CASSLRPGLAGGQADTQYF.

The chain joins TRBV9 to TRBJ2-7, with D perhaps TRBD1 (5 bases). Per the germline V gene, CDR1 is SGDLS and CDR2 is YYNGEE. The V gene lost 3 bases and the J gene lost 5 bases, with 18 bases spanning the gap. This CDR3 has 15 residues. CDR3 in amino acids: CASSGSNRFSDEQYF. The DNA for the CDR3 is TGTGCCAGCAGCGGTAGTAACAGGTTCTCGGACGAGCAGTACTTC.

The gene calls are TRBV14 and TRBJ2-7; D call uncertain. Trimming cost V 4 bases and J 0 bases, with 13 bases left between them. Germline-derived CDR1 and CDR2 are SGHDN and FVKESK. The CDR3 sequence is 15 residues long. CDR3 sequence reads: CASSRLGQNSYEQYF. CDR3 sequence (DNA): TGTGCCAGCAGCCGACTCGGCCAGAACTCCTACGAGCAGTACTTC.

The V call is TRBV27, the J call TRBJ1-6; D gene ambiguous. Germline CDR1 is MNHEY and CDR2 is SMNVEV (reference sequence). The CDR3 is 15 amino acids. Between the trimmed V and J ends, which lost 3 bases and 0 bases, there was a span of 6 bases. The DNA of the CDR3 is TGTGCCAGCAGTTTCGGGTACTCCTATAATTCACCCCTCCACTTT. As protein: CASSFGYSYNSPLHF.

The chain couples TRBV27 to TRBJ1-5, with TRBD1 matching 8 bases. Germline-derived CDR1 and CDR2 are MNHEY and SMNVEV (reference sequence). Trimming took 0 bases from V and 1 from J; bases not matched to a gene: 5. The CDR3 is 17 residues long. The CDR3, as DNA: TGTGCCAGCAGTTTATCTCCTACAGGGGGGAGCAATCAGCCCCAGCATTTT. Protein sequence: CASSLSPTGGSNQPQHF.

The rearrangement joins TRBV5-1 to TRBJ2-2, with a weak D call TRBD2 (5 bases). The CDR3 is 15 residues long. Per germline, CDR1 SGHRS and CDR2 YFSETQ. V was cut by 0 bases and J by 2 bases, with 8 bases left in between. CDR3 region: CASSLGAGNTGELFF. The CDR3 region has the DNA TGCGCCAGCAGCTTGGGGGCGGGTAACACCGGGGAGCTGTTTTTT. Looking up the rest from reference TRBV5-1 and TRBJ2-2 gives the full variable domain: KAGVTQTPRYLIKTRGQQVTLSCSPISGHRSVSWYQQTPGQGLQFLFEYFSETQRNKGNFPGRFSGRQFSNSRSEMNVSTLELGDSALYLCASSLGAGNTGELFFGEGSRLTVL.

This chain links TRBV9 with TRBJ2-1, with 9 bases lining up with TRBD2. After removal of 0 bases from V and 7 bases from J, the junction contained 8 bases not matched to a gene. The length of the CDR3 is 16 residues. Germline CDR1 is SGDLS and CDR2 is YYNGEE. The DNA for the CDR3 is TGTGCCAGCAGCGTAGGGAGACTAGCGGTGGATAATGAGCAGTTCTTC. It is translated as CASSVGRLAVDNEQFF. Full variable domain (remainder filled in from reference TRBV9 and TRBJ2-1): DSGVTQTPKHLITATGQRVTLRCSPRSGDLSVYWYQQSLDQGLQFLIQYYNGEERAKGNILERFSAQQFPDLHSELNLSSLELGDSALYFCASSVGRLAVDNEQFFGPGTRLTVL.

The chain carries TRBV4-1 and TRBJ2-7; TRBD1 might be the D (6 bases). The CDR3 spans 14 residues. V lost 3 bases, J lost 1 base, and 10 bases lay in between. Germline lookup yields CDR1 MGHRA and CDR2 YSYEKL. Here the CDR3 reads CASSQEDSSYEQYF. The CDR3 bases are TGCGCCAGCAGCCAGGAGGACAGTTCCTACGAGCAGTACTTC.

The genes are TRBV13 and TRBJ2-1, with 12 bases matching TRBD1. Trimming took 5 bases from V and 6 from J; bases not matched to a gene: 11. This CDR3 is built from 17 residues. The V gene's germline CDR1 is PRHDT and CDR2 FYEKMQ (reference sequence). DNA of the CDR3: TGTGCCAGCAGCCGACCTATGGGACAGGGGGCAAGCAATGAGCAGTTCTTC. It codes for CASSRPMGQGASNEQFF.

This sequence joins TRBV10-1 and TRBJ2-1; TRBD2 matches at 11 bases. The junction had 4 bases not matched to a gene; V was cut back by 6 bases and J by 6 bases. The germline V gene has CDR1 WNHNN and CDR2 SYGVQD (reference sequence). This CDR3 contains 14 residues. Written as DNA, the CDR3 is TGCGCCAGCAGCCCCGGGACTAGCGGCAATGAGCAGTTCTTC. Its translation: CASSPGTSGNEQFF.

The CDR3 sequence: CAWSISGLWGNTIYF. The CDR3 coding sequence is TGTGCCTGGAGTATCTCCGGTCTCTGGGGAAACACCATATATTTT. V usage is TRBV30 and J usage is TRBJ1-3, with D hard to call. V lost 2 bases and J lost 4, with 15 bases in between. Looked up from germline, CDR1 is GTSNPN and CDR2 is SVGIG (reference sequence). This CDR3 has 15 amino acids.

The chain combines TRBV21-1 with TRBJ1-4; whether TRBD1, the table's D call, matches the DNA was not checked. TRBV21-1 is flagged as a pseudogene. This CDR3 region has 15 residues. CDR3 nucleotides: TGTGCCAGCAGGTCTGCGGGACAGCAAAGTGAAAAACTGTTTTTT. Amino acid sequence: CASRSAGQQSEKLFF.